A selection of T cell receptor beta chains follows, all from one sample in a study of blood T cells in healthy people across ages. A single record per CDR3 protein comes from TCRdb applying MiXCR to the 5' RACE reads. The top ten clones hold over 5% of a sample with about 1,400,000 distinct CDR3 sequences, around 55% of them seen once. Sample: blood. The receptors derive from a man aged 18-30 years in good health. The CDR3 runs from the conserved cysteine through the conserved F or W. Fields, in order: J gene, clone size, V gene, D gene, CDR3 DNA, CDR3 protein. A D gene is named only where the DNA matches it firmly. The size field is filled for only some rows; it gives once, few, many or a size class.

j_call: TRBJ1-4; clone_size: .; v_call: TRBV5-6; d_call: .; cdr3_nt: TGTGCCAGCAGCTCATCAGGGGCATCCAATGAAGAACTGTTTTTT; cdr3_aa: CASSSSGASNEELFF
j_call: TRBJ2-3; clone_size: .; v_call: TRBV14; d_call: .; cdr3_nt: TGTGCCAGCAGCCAGACGGTGGGGGTCTTCACAGATACGCAGTATTTT; cdr3_aa: CASSQTVGVFTDTQYF
j_call: TRBJ2-2; clone_size: .; v_call: TRBV7-9; d_call: TRBD2; cdr3_nt: TGTGCCAGCAGCTCATACACGGGGAGGGACACCGGGGAGCTGTTTTTT; cdr3_aa: CASSSYTGRDTGELFF
j_call: TRBJ2-1; clone_size: .; v_call: TRBV7-2; d_call: TRBD2; cdr3_nt: TGTGCCAGCAGCCCCGTTGGGGTAGCGGGAGGCCGGCGGTACAATGAGCAGTTCTTC; cdr3_aa: CASSPVGVAGGRRYNEQFF
j_call: TRBJ2-2; clone_size: .; v_call: TRBV6-2/TRBV6-3; d_call: TRBD2; cdr3_nt: TGTGCCAGCAGTTATCCGAGCGGGGGGAGCACCGGGGAGCTGTTTTTT; cdr3_aa: CASSYPSGGSTGELFF
j_call: TRBJ2-1; clone_size: .; v_call: TRBV10-3; d_call: TRBD2; cdr3_nt: TGTGCCATCAGCGGACTAGCGGGAGTTGGCAATGAGCAGTTCTTC; cdr3_aa: CAISGLAGVGNEQFF
j_call: TRBJ1-1; clone_size: .; v_call: TRBV10-3; d_call: .; cdr3_nt: TGTGCCATCAGCACCCCGACAGGACAGCTCAACACTGAAGCTTTCTTT; cdr3_aa: CAISTPTGQLNTEAFF
j_call: TRBJ2-7; clone_size: few; v_call: TRBV3-1; d_call: TRBD1; cdr3_nt: TGTGCCAGCAGCCAGAAGACAGGGACCTCCTACGAGCAGTACTTC; cdr3_aa: CASSQKTGTSYEQYF
j_call: TRBJ2-6; clone_size: .; v_call: TRBV13; d_call: .; cdr3_nt: TGTGCCAGCAGCTTAGGCGGGAGCGTCGTTGGGGCCAACGTCCTGACTTTC; cdr3_aa: CASSLGGSVVGANVLTF
j_call: TRBJ2-7; clone_size: few; v_call: TRBV12-3/TRBV12-4; d_call: TRBD1; cdr3_nt: TGTGCCAGCACCCCGGGACAGGGGGCATACGAGCAGTACTTC; cdr3_aa: CASTPGQGAYEQYF
j_call: TRBJ2-7; clone_size: .; v_call: TRBV6-5; d_call: .; cdr3_nt: TGTGCCAGCAGTTCTGAGCTCCCCGAGCAGTACTTC; cdr3_aa: CASSSELPEQYF
j_call: TRBJ2-7; clone_size: .; v_call: TRBV10-2; d_call: .; cdr3_nt: TGCGCCAGCAGTGAGGCGAGTAGCAGAGGCGAGCAGTACTTC; cdr3_aa: CASSEASSRGEQYF
j_call: TRBJ1-2; clone_size: .; v_call: TRBV6-6; d_call: TRBD1; cdr3_nt: TGTGCCAGCAGTTACGGGGGACAGGGTGACGGCTACACCTTC; cdr3_aa: CASSYGGQGDGYTF
j_call: TRBJ1-2; clone_size: .; v_call: TRBV3-1; d_call: TRBD1; cdr3_nt: TGTGCCAGCAGCCAAAATCGGGACAGTTGGTACTATGGCTACACCTTC; cdr3_aa: CASSQNRDSWYYGYTF
j_call: TRBJ2-7; clone_size: few; v_call: TRBV29-1; d_call: .; cdr3_nt: TGCAGCGCCATCCCACAGGGCGGGCTTTCCTACGAGCAGTACTTC; cdr3_aa: CSAIPQGGLSYEQYF
j_call: TRBJ2-5; clone_size: few; v_call: TRBV4-1; d_call: .; cdr3_nt: TGCGCCAGCAGCCAAGACCCCCGACCAGAGACCCAGTACTTC; cdr3_aa: CASSQDPRPETQYF
j_call: TRBJ1-5; clone_size: .; v_call: TRBV6-2/TRBV6-3; d_call: .; cdr3_nt: TGTGCCAGCACCCCATTCCGGGAAAACAATCAGCCCCAGCATTTT; cdr3_aa: CASTPFRENNQPQHF
j_call: TRBJ2-3; clone_size: .; v_call: TRBV10-3; d_call: TRBD2; cdr3_nt: TGTGCCATCAGTGAGGAGCGGGGGGGATTCACAGATACGCAGTATTTT; cdr3_aa: CAISEERGGFTDTQYF
j_call: TRBJ2-5; clone_size: .; v_call: TRBV6-5; d_call: TRBD1; cdr3_nt: TGTGCCAGCAGTCGGACAGGAATTCAGACCCAGTACTTC; cdr3_aa: CASSRTGIQTQYF
j_call: TRBJ1-1; clone_size: .; v_call: TRBV6-2/TRBV6-3; d_call: .; cdr3_nt: TGTGCCAGCACCCCGAGTGTCGGGGGCATGAACACTGAAGCTTTCTTT; cdr3_aa: CASTPSVGGMNTEAFF
j_call: TRBJ2-1; clone_size: .; v_call: TRBV6-2/TRBV6-3; d_call: TRBD2; cdr3_nt: TGTGCCAGCAGTACTTTCCAGCGGGGGGTTTTCACCTACAATGAGCAGTTCTTC; cdr3_aa: CASSTFQRGVFTYNEQFF
j_call: TRBJ2-1; clone_size: few; v_call: TRBV2; d_call: TRBD2; cdr3_nt: TGTGCCAGCAGTCCTAGCGGGGCTAATGAGCAGTTTTTC; cdr3_aa: CASSPSGANEQFF
j_call: TRBJ2-2; clone_size: .; v_call: TRBV9; d_call: TRBD2; cdr3_nt: TGTGCCAGCAGCGTACCTAGCGGGGGGACCGGGGAGCTGTTTTTT; cdr3_aa: CASSVPSGGTGELFF
j_call: TRBJ1-1; clone_size: .; v_call: TRBV7-9; d_call: .; cdr3_nt: TGTGCCAGCAGCTGGTTGGGGACTGAAGCTTTCTTT; cdr3_aa: CASSWLGTEAFF
j_call: TRBJ2-7; clone_size: .; v_call: TRBV28; d_call: .; cdr3_nt: TGTGCCAGCAGTTTACAGGGCAACTCCTACGAGCAGTACTTC; cdr3_aa: CASSLQGNSYEQYF
j_call: TRBJ2-1; clone_size: few; v_call: TRBV5-1; d_call: .; cdr3_nt: TGCGCCAGCAACCTGAAGGACAGCTCAACTGAGCAGTTCTTC; cdr3_aa: CASNLKDSSTEQFF
j_call: TRBJ2-7; clone_size: .; v_call: TRBV20-1; d_call: .; cdr3_nt: TGCAGTGCTAGTGAGCGGGCTTCTCCCTACGAGCAGTACTTC; cdr3_aa: CSASERASPYEQYF
j_call: TRBJ2-1; clone_size: few; v_call: TRBV6-5; d_call: TRBD1; cdr3_nt: TGTGCCAGTAAATTTCGACAGGGGGCTTGGGTCAATGAGCAGTTCTTC; cdr3_aa: CASKFRQGAWVNEQFF
j_call: TRBJ1-2; clone_size: .; v_call: TRBV2; d_call: .; cdr3_nt: TGTGCCAGCAGTGATGGCAAGCAGATGTATGGCTACACCTTC; cdr3_aa: CASSDGKQMYGYTF
j_call: TRBJ1-2; clone_size: .; v_call: TRBV20-1; d_call: TRBD1; cdr3_nt: TGCAGTGCCATTACAGGACAGGCGGTCCACTATGGCTACACCTTC; cdr3_aa: CSAITGQAVHYGYTF
j_call: TRBJ2-7; clone_size: .; v_call: TRBV6-6; d_call: .; cdr3_nt: TGTGCCAGCAGTTACTCGCGACAGTTTTCTGAGCAGTACTTC; cdr3_aa: CASSYSRQFSEQYF